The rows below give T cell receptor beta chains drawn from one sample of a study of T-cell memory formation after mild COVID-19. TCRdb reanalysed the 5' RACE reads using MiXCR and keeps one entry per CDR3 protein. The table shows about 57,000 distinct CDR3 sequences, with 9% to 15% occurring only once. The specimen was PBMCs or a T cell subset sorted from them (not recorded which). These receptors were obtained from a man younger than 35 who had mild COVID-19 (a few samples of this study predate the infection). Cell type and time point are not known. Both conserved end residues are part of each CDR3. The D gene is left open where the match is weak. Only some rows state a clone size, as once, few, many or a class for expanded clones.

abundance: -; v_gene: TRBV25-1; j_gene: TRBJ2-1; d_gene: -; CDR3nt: TGTGCCAGCAGTCAGTCCGACTTCTACAATGAGCAGTTCTTC; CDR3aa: CASSQSDFYNEQFF
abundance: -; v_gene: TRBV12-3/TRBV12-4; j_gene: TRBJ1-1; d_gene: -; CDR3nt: TGTGCCAGCAGTTTAGCGCGGGGCAGTGCGAACACTGAAGCTTTCTTT; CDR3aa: CASSLARGSANTEAFF
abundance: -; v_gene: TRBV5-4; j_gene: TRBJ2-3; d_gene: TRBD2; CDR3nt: TGTGCCAGCAGCGTGGGTCTAGCGGACACAGATACGCAGTATTTT; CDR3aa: CASSVGLADTDTQYF
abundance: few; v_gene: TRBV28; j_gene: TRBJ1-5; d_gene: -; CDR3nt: TGTGCCAGCAGTTTGATCGCAGGTAATCAGCCCCAGCATTTT; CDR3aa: CASSLIAGNQPQHF
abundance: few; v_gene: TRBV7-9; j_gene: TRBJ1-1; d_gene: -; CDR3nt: TGTGCCAGCAGCTCAAACACCTACACTGAAGCTTTCTTT; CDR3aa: CASSSNTYTEAFF
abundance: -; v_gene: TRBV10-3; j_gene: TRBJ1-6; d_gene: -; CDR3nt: TGTGCCATCAGTGACAACGCCAGGGGAAACGACCTCCACTTT; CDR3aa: CAISDNARGNDLHF
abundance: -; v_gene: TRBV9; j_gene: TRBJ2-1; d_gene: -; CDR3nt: TGTGCCAGCAGCGTTTCCCTCGATGAGCAGTTCTTC; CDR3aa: CASSVSLDEQFF
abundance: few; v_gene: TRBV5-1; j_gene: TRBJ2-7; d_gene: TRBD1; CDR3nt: TGCGCCAGCTCTCAATTTGGACAGGGTGCTTCCGAGCAGTACTTC; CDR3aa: CASSQFGQGASEQYF
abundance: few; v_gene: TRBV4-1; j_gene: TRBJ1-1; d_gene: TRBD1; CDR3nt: TGCGCCAGCAGCCAAGAGGGCAGGGGGCTGGGGGAGGACACTGAAGCTTTCTTT; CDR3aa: CASSQEGRGLGEDTEAFF
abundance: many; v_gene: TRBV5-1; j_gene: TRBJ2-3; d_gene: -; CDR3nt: TGCGCCAGCAGCTTGGCCTTCGGCGGGGGCACAGATACGCAGTATTTT; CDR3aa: CASSLAFGGGTDTQYF
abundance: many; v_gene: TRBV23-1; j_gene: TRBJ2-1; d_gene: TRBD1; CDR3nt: TGCGCCAGCCCCGGGACAGCTTTATACAATGAGCAGTTCTTC; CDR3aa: CASPGTALYNEQFF
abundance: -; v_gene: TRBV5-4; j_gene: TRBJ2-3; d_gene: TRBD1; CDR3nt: TGTGCCAGCAGTTTGACAGGGAGATTGACAGATACGCAGTATTTT; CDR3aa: CASSLTGRLTDTQYF
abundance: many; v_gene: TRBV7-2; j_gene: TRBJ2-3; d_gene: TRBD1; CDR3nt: TGTGCCAGCAGGGTGAGGTTGGGACAGGGGACAGATACGCAGTATTTT; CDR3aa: CASRVRLGQGTDTQYF
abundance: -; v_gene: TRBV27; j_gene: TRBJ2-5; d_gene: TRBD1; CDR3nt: TGTGCCAGCAGCGACAGGGATTTGGCCCAAGAGACCCAGTACTTC; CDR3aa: CASSDRDLAQETQYF
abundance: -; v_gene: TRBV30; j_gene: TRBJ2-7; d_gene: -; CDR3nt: TGTGCCTGGAGCCCCCCCCTAGCTCCCTACGAGCAGTACTTC; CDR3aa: CAWSPPLAPYEQYF
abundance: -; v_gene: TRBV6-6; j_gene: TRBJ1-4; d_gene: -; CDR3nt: TGTGCCAGCAGCCTATCTTATCAGGAAAAACTGTTTTTT; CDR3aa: CASSLSYQEKLFF
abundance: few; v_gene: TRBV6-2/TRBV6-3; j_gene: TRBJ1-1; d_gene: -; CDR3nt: TGTGCCAGCACGCGCCCGGTGAACACTGAAGCTTTCTTT; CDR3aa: CASTRPVNTEAFF